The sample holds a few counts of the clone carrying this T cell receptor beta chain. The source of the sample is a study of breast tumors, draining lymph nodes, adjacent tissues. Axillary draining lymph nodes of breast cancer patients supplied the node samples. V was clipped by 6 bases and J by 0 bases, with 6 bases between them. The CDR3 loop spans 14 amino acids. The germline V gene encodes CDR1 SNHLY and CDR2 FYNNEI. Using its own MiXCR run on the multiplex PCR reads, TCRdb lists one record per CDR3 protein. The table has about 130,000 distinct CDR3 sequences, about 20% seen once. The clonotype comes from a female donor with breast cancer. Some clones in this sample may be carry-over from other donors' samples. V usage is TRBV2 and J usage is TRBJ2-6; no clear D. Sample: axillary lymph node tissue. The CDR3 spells CASSNSSGANVLTF. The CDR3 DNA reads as TGTGCCAGCAGCAACAGCTCTGGGGCCAACGTCCTGACTTTC.